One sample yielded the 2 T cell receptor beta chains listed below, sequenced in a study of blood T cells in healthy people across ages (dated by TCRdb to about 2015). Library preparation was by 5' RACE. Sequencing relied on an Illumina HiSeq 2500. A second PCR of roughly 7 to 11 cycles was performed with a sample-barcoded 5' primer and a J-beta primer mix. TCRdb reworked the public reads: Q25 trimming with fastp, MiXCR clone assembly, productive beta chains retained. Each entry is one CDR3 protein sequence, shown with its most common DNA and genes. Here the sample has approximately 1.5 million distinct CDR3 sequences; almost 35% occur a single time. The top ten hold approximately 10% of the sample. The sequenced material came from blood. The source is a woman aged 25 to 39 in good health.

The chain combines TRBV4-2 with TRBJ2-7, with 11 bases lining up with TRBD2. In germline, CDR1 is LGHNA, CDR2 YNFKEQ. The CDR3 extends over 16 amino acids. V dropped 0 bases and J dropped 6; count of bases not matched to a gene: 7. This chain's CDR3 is CASSQDQISGRGEQYF. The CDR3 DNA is TGTGCCAGCAGCCAAGATCAAATTAGCGGGAGGGGCGAGCAGTACTTC.

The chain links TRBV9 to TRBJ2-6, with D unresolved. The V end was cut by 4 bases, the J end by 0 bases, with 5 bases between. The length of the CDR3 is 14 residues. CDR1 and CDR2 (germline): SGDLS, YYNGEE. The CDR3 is CASSTTSGANVLTF. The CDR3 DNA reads TGTGCCAGCAGCACCACCTCTGGGGCCAACGTCCTGACTTTC.